This note documents a single T cell receptor (beta chain) sequence. The antigen remains undetermined. What was sequenced were expressed TCRB transcripts, since all of the isolated RNA had been reverse transcribed. Repertoires were generated with immunoSEQ multiplex PCR, while TCRdb's copy carries only in-frame clones and drops some. The sample has 200,000 to 300,000 clones, 11% seen once. This entry is derived from a study of beta chain features in type 1 diabetes. Between the trimmed V and J ends, which lost 3 bases and 4 bases, there was a span of 11 bases. Germline CDR1 is SGHTA and CDR2 is FQGNSA. This CDR3 region has 14 residues. Study observations and caveats: For type 1 diabetes patients, VDJ junctions showed fewer insertions and more deletions. Sequencing the cDNA could make cells with high TCR expression show up more than they should. A closer apparent resemblance between naive, central memory and Treg TCRB repertoires was seen in patients than in healthy donors. For Type 1 diabetes patients, all four CD4+ subsets carried TCRB CDR3s that were moderately but significantly shorter.

This receptor was identified in a man younger than 40 with type 1 diabetes. The sequenced sample was naive CD4+ T cells from blood. The J gene is TRBJ2-3, the V gene TRBV7-2; D is possibly TRBD2 (5 bases). The CDR3: CASSFWTRPDTQYF. CDR3 nucleotide sequence: TGTGCCAGCAGCTTCTGGACTCGCCCAGATACGCAGTATTTT.